This T cell receptor (beta chain) emerged from a study of blood T cell repertoires in COVID-19. Study-wide background: Sites across the United States, Italy and Spain contributed samples from acute and convalescent COVID-19. Nucleic acid was either cDNA or gDNA, and it came from T cells, B-cell-depleted T cells, or PBMCs.

The CDR3 contains 17 residues. In germline, CDR1 is LNHDA, CDR2 SQIVND (reference sequence). Trimming at V came to 5 bases and at J to 5 bases, leaving 16 bases not matched to a gene. In the study's own analysis: Amplification of reference gene primers provided the estimated nucleated cell counts. Only in-frame clones appear in the TCRdb table, and some are missing; sequencing was by immunoSEQ multiplex PCR. V, J and clone size derive from that table, while D and trimming were established from the DNA sequence. The table has 80,000 to 100,000 clones, around 75% seen once. The origin of this receptor is a woman of 80 years or more with active or convalescent COVID-19. Source material: peripheral blood. The rearrangement links TRBV19 to TRBJ2-5; 8 bases line up with TRBD2. The CDR3 DNA follows: TGTGCCAGTAGTCCCGCAGGGCCCAGCGGGGGAAGGGAGACCCAGTACTTC. Encoded protein: CASSPAGPSGGRETQYF. The full variable domain, completed using reference TRBV19 and TRBJ2-5, is DGGITQSPKYLFRKEGQNVTLSCEQNLNHDAMYWYRQDPGQGLRLIYYSQIVNDFQKGDIAEGYSVSREKKESFPLTVTSAQKNPTAFYLCASSPAGPSGGRETQYFGPGTRLLVL.